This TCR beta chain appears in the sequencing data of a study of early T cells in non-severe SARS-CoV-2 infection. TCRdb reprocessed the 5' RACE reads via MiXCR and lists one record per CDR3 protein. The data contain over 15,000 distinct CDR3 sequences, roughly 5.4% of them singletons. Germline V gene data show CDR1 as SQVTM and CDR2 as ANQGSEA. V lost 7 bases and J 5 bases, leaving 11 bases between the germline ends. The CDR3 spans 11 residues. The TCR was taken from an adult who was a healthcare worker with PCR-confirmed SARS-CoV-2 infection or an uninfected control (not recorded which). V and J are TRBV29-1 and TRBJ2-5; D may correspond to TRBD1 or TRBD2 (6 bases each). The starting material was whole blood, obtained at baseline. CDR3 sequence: CSAWRGETQYF. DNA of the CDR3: TGCAGCGCATGGAGGGGGGAGACCCAGTACTTC. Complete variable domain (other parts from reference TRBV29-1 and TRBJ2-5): SAVISQKPSRDICQRGTSLTIQCQVDSQVTMMFWYRQQPGQSLTLIATANQGSEATYESGFVIDKFPISRPNLTFSTLTVSNMSPEDSSIYLCSAWRGETQYFGPGTRLLVL.